This record covers a single T cell receptor beta chain. The target antigen is unknown. The data were obtained in a study of T-cell memory formation after mild COVID-19. The CDR3 consists of 18 residues. With 4 bases clipped from V and 14 bases from J, the junction kept 25 bases outside the gene matches. Germline loops: CDR1 SGHDN, CDR2 FVKESK. Regarding the study as a whole: Memory from before infection featured some responding clones, which suggests cross-reactive memory joined.

Each CDR3 protein gets one entry after TCRdb re-called the 5' RACE reads with MiXCR. The sample has just over 400,000 distinct CDR3 sequences, around 22% seen once; the top ten hold around 13%. The chain is built from TRBV14 and TRBJ2-1, with 8 nucleotides matching TRBD1. This TCR derives from an adult woman who had mild COVID-19 (a few samples of this study predate the infection). Cell type and time point are not known. The sequencing sample was made of PBMCs or a T cell subset sorted from them (not recorded which). CDR3 protein: CASSLTTLRRGRGRPEFF. In nucleotides, the CDR3 is TGTGCCAGCAGCCTGACAACCCTCCGAAGGGGCAGGGGGCGTCCGGAGTTCTTC.